The rows below give T cell receptor beta chains drawn from one sample of a study of technical replicates of blood from several donors. Sequenced by immunoSEQ multiplex PCR; TCRdb stores in-frame clones only, minus some. This sample has under 85,000 clones, with 85% to 95% found just once. Sequencing was performed on T cells isolated from PBMCs. The receptors were sampled from a human donor in good health. CDR3s include the opening cysteine and the closing phenylalanine or tryptophan. The D gene is left open where the match is weak.

D: TRBD2; V: TRBV10-3; J: TRBJ2-5; DNA: TGTGCCATCAGCCCCCAGCGGGAGATGGAGGAGACCCAGTACTTC; CDR3: CAISPQREMEETQYF
D: .; V: TRBV7-9; J: TRBJ2-2; DNA: TGTGCCAGCAGCTCCCCAAATACCGGGGAGCTGTTTTTT; CDR3: CASSSPNTGELFF
D: TRBD2; V: TRBV11-2; J: TRBJ2-7; DNA: TGTGCCAGCAGCTTTTTAGGTAGCGGGGGCTACGAGCAGTACTTC; CDR3: CASSFLGSGGYEQYF
D: TRBD1; V: TRBV6-1; J: TRBJ1-3; DNA: TGTGCCAGCAGTGGGACAGGGGGTGGAAACACCATATATTTT; CDR3: CASSGTGGGNTIYF
D: TRBD1; V: TRBV27; J: TRBJ2-7; DNA: TGTGCCAGCAGATTACGAATCGGGACAGGGACTTTAGAGCAGTACTTC; CDR3: CASRLRIGTGTLEQYF
D: .; V: TRBV9; J: TRBJ2-5; DNA: TGTGCCAGCAGCGTAGGCGGCTCCCGGCCAGAGACCCAGTACTTC; CDR3: CASSVGGSRPETQYF
D: .; V: TRBV2; J: TRBJ2-1; DNA: TGTGCCAGCAGTGCAGTCACTAGCTACAATGAGCAGTTCTTC; CDR3: CASSAVTSYNEQFF
D: TRBD1; V: TRBV9; J: TRBJ2-1; DNA: TGTGCCAGCAGCGACCGGGACAGGGTCGATGAGCAGTTCTTC; CDR3: CASSDRDRVDEQFF
D: .; V: TRBV2; J: TRBJ2-7; DNA: TGTGCCAGCAGGGGAGGCGGTCTCCCATTCGGCGAGCAGTACTTC; CDR3: CASRGGGLPFGEQYF
D: .; V: TRBV9; J: TRBJ1-1; DNA: TGTGCCAGCAGCGTGGGGAGCTTTAACACTGAAGCTTTCTTT; CDR3: CASSVGSFNTEAFF
D: TRBD2; V: TRBV5-6; J: TRBJ2-1; DNA: TGTGCCAGCAGCTTGGATTTGCGGGAGGTCAATGAGCAGTTCTTC; CDR3: CASSLDLREVNEQFF
D: TRBD1; V: TRBV5-6; J: TRBJ2-7; DNA: TGTGCCAGCAGCTGGGGGACAGGGGGGTACGAGCAGTACTTC; CDR3: CASSWGTGGYEQYF
D: TRBD2; V: TRBV7-2; J: TRBJ2-5; DNA: TGTGCCATCCTTTTGGCGGGGGATTATAAAGAGACCCAGTACTTC; CDR3: CAILLAGDYKETQYF
D: TRBD2; V: TRBV19; J: TRBJ2-2; DNA: TGTGCCAGTAGACCAGGACTAGCGGCGAACACCGGGGAGCTGTTTTTT; CDR3: CASRPGLAANTGELFF
D: .; V: TRBV7-6; J: TRBJ1-1; DNA: TGTGCCAGCAGCTCGGCTCCGGGTCTGGAAGCTTTCTTT; CDR3: CASSSAPGLEAFF
D: .; V: TRBV7-3; J: TRBJ1-2; DNA: TGTGCCAGCAGCTTAAAGCCCAGGGTCTATGGCTACACCTTC; CDR3: CASSLKPRVYGYTF
D: .; V: TRBV7-6; J: TRBJ2-3; DNA: TGTGCCAGCAGCCAAGGGGGTATAACGCAGTATTTT; CDR3: CASSQGGITQYF
D: .; V: TRBV7-2; J: TRBJ1-1; DNA: TGTGCCAGCAGCTTATTGGCGGCTTTTGAAGCTTTCTTT; CDR3: CASSLLAAFEAFF
D: .; V: TRBV7-2; J: TRBJ1-2; DNA: TGTGCCAGCAGCGCCCTATATCCTGGCTACACCTTC; CDR3: CASSALYPGYTF
D: .; V: TRBV6-1; J: TRBJ1-5; DNA: TGTGCCAGCAATTCGAGGGATCAGCCCCAGCATTTT; CDR3: CASNSRDQPQHF